Sequencing of this TCR beta chain was carried out in a study of control samples from healthy donors and cancer patients. CDR3 length equals 15 residues. The germline CDR1 and CDR2 sequences are MNHEY and SVGAGI. Trimming took 6 bases from V and 0 from J; bases not matched to a gene: 2. Sequencing used immunoSEQ multiplex PCR; TCRdb keeps in-frame clones, though not all of them. The table shows about 120,000 clones, with over 75% occurring only once. This chain links TRBV6-5 with TRBJ1-3, with 10 bases aligning to TRBD1. Sequenced material: PBMCs. The receptor comes from a woman aged 55-70 years with lung cancer. CDR3 sequence (DNA): TGTGCCAGCAGGAGGACAGGGGGCTCTGGAAACACCATATATTTT. Protein: CASRRTGGSGNTIYF.